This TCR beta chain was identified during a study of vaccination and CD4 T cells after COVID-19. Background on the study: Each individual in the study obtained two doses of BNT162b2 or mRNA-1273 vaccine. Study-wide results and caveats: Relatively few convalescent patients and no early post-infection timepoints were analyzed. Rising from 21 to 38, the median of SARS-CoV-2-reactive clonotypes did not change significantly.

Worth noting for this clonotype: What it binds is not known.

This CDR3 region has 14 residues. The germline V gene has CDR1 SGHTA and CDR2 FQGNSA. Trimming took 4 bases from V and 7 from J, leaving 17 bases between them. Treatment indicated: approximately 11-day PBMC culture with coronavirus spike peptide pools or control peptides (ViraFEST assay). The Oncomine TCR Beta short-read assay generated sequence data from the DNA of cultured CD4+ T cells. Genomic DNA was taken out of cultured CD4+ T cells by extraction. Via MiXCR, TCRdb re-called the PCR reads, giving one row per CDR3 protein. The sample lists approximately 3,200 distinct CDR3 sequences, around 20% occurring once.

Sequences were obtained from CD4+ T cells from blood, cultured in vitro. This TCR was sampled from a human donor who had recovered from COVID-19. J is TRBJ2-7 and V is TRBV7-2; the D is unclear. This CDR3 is CASSSLSRLGEQYF. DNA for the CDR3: TGTGCCAGCAGCTCGCTCTCAAGGCTGGGGGAGCAGTACTTC.